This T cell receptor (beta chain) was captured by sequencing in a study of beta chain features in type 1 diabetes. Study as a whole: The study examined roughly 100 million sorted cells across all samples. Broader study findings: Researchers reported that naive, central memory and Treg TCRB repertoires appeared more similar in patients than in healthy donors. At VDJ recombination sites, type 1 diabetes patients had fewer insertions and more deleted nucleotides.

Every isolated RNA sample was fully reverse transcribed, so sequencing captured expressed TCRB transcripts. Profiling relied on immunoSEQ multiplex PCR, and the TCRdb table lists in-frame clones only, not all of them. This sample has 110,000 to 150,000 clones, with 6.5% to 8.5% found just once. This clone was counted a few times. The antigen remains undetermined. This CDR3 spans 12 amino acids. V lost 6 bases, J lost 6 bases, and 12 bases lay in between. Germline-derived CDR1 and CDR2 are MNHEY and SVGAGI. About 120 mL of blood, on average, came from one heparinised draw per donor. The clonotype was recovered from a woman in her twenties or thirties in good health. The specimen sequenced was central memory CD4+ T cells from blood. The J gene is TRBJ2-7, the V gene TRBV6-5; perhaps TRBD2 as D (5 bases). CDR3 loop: CASSGGGLEQYF. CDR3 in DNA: TGTGCCAGCAGCGGTGGCGGGCTCGAGCAGTACTTC.